This T cell receptor beta chain was found in a study of shared clonotypes between healthy human individuals (dated by TCRdb to 2020 to 2022). At the level of the whole study: A couple of women and three men aged 18 to 49 years were included in the cohort. For each donor, three plates each were used for CD4 naive and CD4 memory, two plates were used for CD8 naive, and one plate was used for CD8 memory. Blood TCR repertoires of about 5 healthy adults were deeply sequenced to estimate repertoire size and the extent of clonotype sharing between individuals. To increase sequencing depth and limit assay-specific biases, different laboratories used diverse techniques to prepare libraries and sequence TCR repertoires. Per donor, leukapheresis produced somewhere between about 0.94 and 9 billion PBMCs. Overall study outcomes, separate from this receptor: Because the study included a small number of donors, the genetic and exposure-history diversity represented was limited. Based on pairwise subsampling, the degree of clonotype sharing among donors was expected to be affected by sequencing depth. Sampling was restricted to blood, and TCR repertoires in tissue are likely to differ from TCR repertoires in blood. Rarefaction of sorted-subset datasets indicated incomplete sequencing despite the large sequencing depth. Compared with non-shared clonotypes, clonotypes shared by all four sorted-subset donors had higher generation probabilities. When a handful of donors were compared, the shared fraction of clonotypes was about 5.5% for naive CD4, approximately 3.3% for naive CD8, more than 2% for memory CD4, and 0.4% for memory CD8. Larger estimated clonotype richness was generally found for naive subsets than for memory subsets.

Turning to this clone: Its antigen is currently not known. Per-nucleotide qualities are absent, and no much larger clonotype sits a single base away. Other nucleotide sequences from this sample produce the same CDR3.

Using the deep immunoSEQ assay, TCR CDR3 regions were amplified from genomic DNA by multiplex PCR. Genomic DNA extracted from each cell subset was distributed evenly over all wells of several immunoSEQ 96-well plates, and each plate served as one replicate. For sorted subsets, around 0.2 ug of genomic DNA, equivalent to 25,000 to 30,000 T cell genomes, went into each replicate PCR. Purified libraries were measured with a Qubit 3.0 fluorometer, size-checked on a Bioanalyzer 2100, and measured again with the KAPA Library Quantification kit. A separate single-read 150-cycle Illumina NextSeq 550 flow cell was used to sequence each immunoSEQ 96-well plate. Per the original workflow: Because only junctional sequences without quality scores were contained in the immunoSEQ output, filtering matching that applied to full-length reads could not be performed. Sequences were annotated with PyIR, a Python wrapper for IgBLAST v1.9, and V/J genes and CDR3 were assigned using IMGT germline references. Reads were filtered out if the reads had weak V/J assignments (E-value above 1e-6), no CDR3, stop codons, out-of-frame junctions, or ambiguous translated residues. A V3J clonotype was defined by an identical inferred V gene, J gene, and CDR3 amino acid sequence. To compute the percentage overlap between repertoires, the number of shared unique clonotypes was divided by the size of the smaller repertoire. Three approaches were used to assess repertoire richness: RTK rarefaction, the Chao1 estimator, and Recon v2.1 estimates of unobserved clonotypes. For all TCRbeta clonotypes obtained by the gDNA method from four donors, generation probabilities were computed with OLGA. TCRdb took over this immuneACCESS table, retaining in-frame rearrangements with V and J assigned. Such tables are incomplete; in checked studies, under half of the missing clones stem from an unresolved V gene, and the remainder is unexplained. V and J calls and clone size are as listed in that table; D and trimming were resolved from the DNA. Recorded for this sample are 730,000 or so clones; about 78% of them occurred a single time. The top ten clones comprise 1.8% of the sample.

Donors were healthy HIV-negative adults with no recently reported acute infections or vaccinations. Only Caucasian adults living in Nashville, Tennessee, USA were represented among the donors. CD4+ T cells were enriched by magnetic negative selection, after which naive cells were positively selected on CD45RA and the negative fraction was taken as the memory subset. After blood collection by leukapheresis, PBMCs were isolated using Ficoll-Histopaque density gradient centrifugation and then cryopreserved in the vapor phase of liquid nitrogen. Analytical flow cytometry was used to check the purity and quantity of each magnetically sorted T cell population. Each sorted fraction had its genomic DNA isolated and then quantified by UV absorbance on a Nanodrop 2000c. Source material: memory CD4+ T cells sorted from blood. The sample's cell subset or site label, in plain terms: CD45RA-negative fraction. This clonotype was obtained from a woman aged 25 to 39 in good health.

The nucleotide sequence reads TGTGCCAGCAGGTCAGGAATGAACACTGAAGCTTTCTTT. Its coded protein is CASRSGMNTEAFF. The chain joins TRBV5-6 to TRBJ1-1; the D gene lacks a confident call. The cysteine opens and the phenylalanine closes a CDR3 of 13 amino acids. Only the CDR3 DNA is retained, 39 bases long and in frame from the first base. The germline V gene encodes CDR1 SGHDT and CDR2 YYEEEE. The V end loses 5 bases and the J end loses 0 bases, and a stretch of 8 bases separates them.